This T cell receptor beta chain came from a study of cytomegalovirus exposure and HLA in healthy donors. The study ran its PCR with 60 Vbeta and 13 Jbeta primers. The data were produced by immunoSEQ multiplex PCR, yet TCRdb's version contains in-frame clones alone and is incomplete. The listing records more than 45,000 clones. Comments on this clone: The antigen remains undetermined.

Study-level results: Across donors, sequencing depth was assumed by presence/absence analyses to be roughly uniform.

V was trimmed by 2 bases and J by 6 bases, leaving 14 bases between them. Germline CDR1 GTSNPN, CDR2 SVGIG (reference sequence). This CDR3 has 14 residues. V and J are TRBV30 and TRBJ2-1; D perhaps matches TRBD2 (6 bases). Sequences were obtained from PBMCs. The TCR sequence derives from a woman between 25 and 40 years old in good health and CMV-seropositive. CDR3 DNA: TGTGCCTGGAGTAGTTACGGGGGTCTCAATGAGCAGTTCTTC. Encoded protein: CAWSSYGGLNEQFF. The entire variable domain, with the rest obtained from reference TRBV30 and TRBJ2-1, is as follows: SQTIHQWPATLVQPVGSPLSLECTVEGTSNPNLYWYRQAAGRGLQLLFYSVGIGQISSEVPQNLSASRPQDRQFILSSKKLLLSDSGFYLCAWSSYGGLNEQFFGPGTRLTVL.